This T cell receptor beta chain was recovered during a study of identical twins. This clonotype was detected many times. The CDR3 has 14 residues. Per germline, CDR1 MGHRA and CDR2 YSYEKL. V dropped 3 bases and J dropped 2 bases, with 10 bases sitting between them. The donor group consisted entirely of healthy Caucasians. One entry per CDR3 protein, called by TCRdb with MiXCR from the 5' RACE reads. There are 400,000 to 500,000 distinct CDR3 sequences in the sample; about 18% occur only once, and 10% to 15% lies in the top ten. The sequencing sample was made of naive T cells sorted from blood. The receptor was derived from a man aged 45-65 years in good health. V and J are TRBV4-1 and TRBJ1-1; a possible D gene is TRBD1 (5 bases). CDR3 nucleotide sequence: TGCGCCAGCAGCCACTGGGACGGTAACACTGAAGCTTTCTTT. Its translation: CASSHWDGNTEAFF.